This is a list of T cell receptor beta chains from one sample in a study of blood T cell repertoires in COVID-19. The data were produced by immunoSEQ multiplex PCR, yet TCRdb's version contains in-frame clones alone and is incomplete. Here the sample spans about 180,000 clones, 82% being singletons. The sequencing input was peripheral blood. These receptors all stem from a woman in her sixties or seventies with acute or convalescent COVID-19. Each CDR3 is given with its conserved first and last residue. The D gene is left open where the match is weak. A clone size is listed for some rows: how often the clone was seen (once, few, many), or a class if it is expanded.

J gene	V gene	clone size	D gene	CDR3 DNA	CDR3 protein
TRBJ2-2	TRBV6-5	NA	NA	TGTGCCAGCAACGAACAGAACACCGGGGAGCTGTTTTTT	CASNEQNTGELFF
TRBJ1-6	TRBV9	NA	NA	TGTGCCAGCAGCCCTAGTGGGACACCCAGCTCCTATAATTCACCCCTCCACTTT	CASSPSGTPSSYNSPLHF
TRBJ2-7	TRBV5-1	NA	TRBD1	TGCGCCAGCAGCCCGGGACAGCGCTCCTACGAGCAGTACTTC	CASSPGQRSYEQYF
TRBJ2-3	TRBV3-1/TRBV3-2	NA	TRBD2	TGTGCCAGCAGCCAAACGGGGGGGGCCCTCACAGATACGCAGTATTTT	CASSQTGGALTDTQYF
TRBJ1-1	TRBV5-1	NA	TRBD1	TGCGCCAGCAGCAGGGACAGGGTTAGGACTGAAGCTTTCTTT	CASSRDRVRTEAFF
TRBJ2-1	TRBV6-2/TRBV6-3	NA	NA	TGTGCCAGCAGTTGGAAGGCGGTTGTGTCCTACAATGAGCAGTTCTTC	CASSWKAVVSYNEQFF
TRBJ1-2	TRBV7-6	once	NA	TGTGCCAGCAGCTCCATGGGGGCTTCTGGCTACACCTTC	CASSSMGASGYTF
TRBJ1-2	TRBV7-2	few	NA	TGTGCCAGCAGCTTAGCCGAGGGAAGGAGCTATGGCTACACCTTC	CASSLAEGRSYGYTF
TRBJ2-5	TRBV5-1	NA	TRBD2	TGCGCCAGCAGCTTGGTTCTAGCGGGAGCCCAAGAGACCCAGTACTTC	CASSLVLAGAQETQYF
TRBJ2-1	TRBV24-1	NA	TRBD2	TGTGCCACCAGTGACGAAGCGGGAGTTAATGAGCAGTTCTTC	CATSDEAGVNEQFF
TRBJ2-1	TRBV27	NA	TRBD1	TGTGCCACTTCACCCAGGACAGGGACGACCAATGAGCAGTTCTTC	CATSPRTGTTNEQFF
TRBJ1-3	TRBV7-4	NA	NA	TGTGCCAGCAGCTTAGGACCGGGGTCGTACTCTGGAAACACCATATATTTT	CASSLGPGSYSGNTIYF
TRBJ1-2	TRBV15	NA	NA	TGTGCCACCAGCATCGCAGGGCTCAACTATGGCTACACCTTC	CATSIAGLNYGYTF
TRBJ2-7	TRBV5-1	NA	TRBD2	TGCGCCAGCAGCTTGGTGCGGGGGGCCTCCTACGAGCAGTACTTC	CASSLVRGASYEQYF
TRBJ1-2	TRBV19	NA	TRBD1	TGTGCCAGTAGATCAGGACAGGGGAACTATGGCTACACCTTC	CASRSGQGNYGYTF
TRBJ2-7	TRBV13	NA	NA	TGTGCCAGCTTAAGTTCACGTACCGGGAGTCCCTACGAGCAGTACTTC	CASLSSRTGSPYEQYF
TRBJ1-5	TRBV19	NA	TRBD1	TGTGCCAGTAGTCCCACCGCGGGACAGGGTTATCAGCCCCAGCATTTT	CASSPTAGQGYQPQHF
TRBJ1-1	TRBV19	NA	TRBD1	TGTGCCAGTAGTCCCCGGACAGGGGGAGGCACTGAAGCTTTCTTT	CASSPRTGGGTEAFF
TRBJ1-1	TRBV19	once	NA	TGTGCCAGTAGCCCTATCCGGGGTGGGACACCGAACACTGAAGCTTTCTTT	CASSPIRGGTPNTEAFF
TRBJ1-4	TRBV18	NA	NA	TGTGCCAGCTCACCACTCATGTCGGCTAATGAAAAACTGTTTTTT	CASSPLMSANEKLFF
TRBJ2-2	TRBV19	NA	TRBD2	TGTGCCAGTATCCGGACTAGCGGGAGTCTTGCCGGGGAGCTGTTTTTT	CASIRTSGSLAGELFF
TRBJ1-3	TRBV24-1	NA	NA	TGTGCCACCCTTAAATGGCCCAGGGTAGATTATGGAAACACCATATATTTT	CATLKWPRVDYGNTIYF
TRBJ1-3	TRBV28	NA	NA	TGTGCCAGCAGTTTATCCCAGTTCTCTGGAAACACCATATATTTT	CASSLSQFSGNTIYF
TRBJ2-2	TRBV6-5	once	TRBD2	TGTGCCAGCAGTTACTCGGGACTAGGAAACACCGGGGAGCTGTTTTTT	CASSYSGLGNTGELFF
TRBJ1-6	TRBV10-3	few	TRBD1	TGTGCCATCACATCGGACAGGGAGAATTCACCCCTCCACTTT	CAITSDRENSPLHF
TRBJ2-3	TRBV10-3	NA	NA	TGTGCCATCAGTAACCGCGGGGCCCCAGATACGCAGTATTTT	CAISNRGAPDTQYF
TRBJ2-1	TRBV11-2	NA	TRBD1	TGTGCCAGCAGCTTTTCCGGGACAGGGGGCCATGAGCAGTTCTTC	CASSFSGTGGHEQFF
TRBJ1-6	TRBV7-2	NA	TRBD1	TGTGCCAGCAGCTACTTGGGGACAGGGGGCTCACCCCTCCACTTT	CASSYLGTGGSPLHF
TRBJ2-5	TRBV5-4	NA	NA	TGTGCCAGCAGCTTGGCAGGGGCAGAGACCCAGTACTTC	CASSLAGAETQYF
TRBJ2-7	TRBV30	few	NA	TGTGCCGGACAGAGCGCAGGGCTCGAGCAGTACTTC	CAGQSAGLEQYF
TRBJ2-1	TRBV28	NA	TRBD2	TGTGCCAGCAGTTCTATTGGGGCCGGGGGGTACAATGAGCAGTTCTTC	CASSSIGAGGYNEQFF
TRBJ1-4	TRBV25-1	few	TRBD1	TGTGCCAGCGGCTCTCACAGGGGGCGCTTAGAAAAACTGTTTTTT	CASGSHRGRLEKLFF
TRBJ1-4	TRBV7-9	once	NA	TGTGCCAGCAGCTTAGGAGGACAAGAAAAACTGTTTTTT	CASSLGGQEKLFF
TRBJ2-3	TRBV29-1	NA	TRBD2	TGCAGCGTTGAAGCTAGCGGGGCCCACACAGATACGCAGTATTTT	CSVEASGAHTDTQYF
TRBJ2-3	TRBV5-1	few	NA	TGCGCCAGCAGCTTGGCCTTGGGGACTAGCACAGATACGCAGTATTTT	CASSLALGTSTDTQYF
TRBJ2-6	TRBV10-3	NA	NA	TGTGCCATCAGTGAGTCTCTACCGGGACAAGTCTCTGGGGCCAACGTCCTGACTTTC	CAISESLPGQVSGANVLTF
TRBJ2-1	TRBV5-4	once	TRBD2	TGTGCCAGCAGCTTGCCCACTAGCGTTCAAAGCTCCTACAATGAGCAGTTCTTC	CASSLPTSVQSSYNEQFF
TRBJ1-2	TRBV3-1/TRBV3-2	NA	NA	TGTGCCAGCAGTCACGGACAGATAGCTAACTATGGCTACACCTTC	CASSHGQIANYGYTF
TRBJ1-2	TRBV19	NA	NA	TGTGCCAGTAGTAACGACCCGCGGGGCTACACCTTC	CASSNDPRGYTF
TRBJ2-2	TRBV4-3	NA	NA	TGCGCCAGCAGCCAAGATTTGGCAAGACTGTCGTCCGGGGAGCTGTTTTTT	CASSQDLARLSSGELFF
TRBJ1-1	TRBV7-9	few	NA	TGTGCCAGCAGCCTGAACTCAGGGGCCACTGAAGCTTTCTTT	CASSLNSGATEAFF
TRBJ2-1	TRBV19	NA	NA	TGTGCCAGCCGGGGTAGCTCCTACAATGAGCAGTTCTTC	CASRGSSYNEQFF
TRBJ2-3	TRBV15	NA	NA	TGTGCCACCAGCACGGGACTGCCGTCGGATACGCAGTATTTT	CATSTGLPSDTQYF
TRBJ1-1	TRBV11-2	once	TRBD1	TGTGCCAGCAGCGTAGACAGGGGGAGCGGGACTGAAGCTTTCTTT	CASSVDRGSGTEAFF
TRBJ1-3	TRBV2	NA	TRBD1	TGTGCCAGCACTCTAACAGGGGGCTCTGGAAACACCATATATTTT	CASTLTGGSGNTIYF
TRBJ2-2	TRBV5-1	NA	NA	TGCGCCAGCAGCTCCCCCGTGGGGCTATCGACCGGGGAGCTGTTTTTT	CASSSPVGLSTGELFF
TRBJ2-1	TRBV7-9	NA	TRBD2	TGTGCCAGCAGCGTAAGGGACTACCTCTCCTACAATGAGCAGTTCTTC	CASSVRDYLSYNEQFF
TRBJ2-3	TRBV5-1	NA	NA	TGCGCCAGCAGGGAGGGAGTTTCATTCACAGATACGCAGTATTTT	CASREGVSFTDTQYF
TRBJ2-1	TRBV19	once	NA	TGTGCCAGTAGTTTGGCCAGCTCCTACAATGAGCAGTTCTTC	CASSLASSYNEQFF
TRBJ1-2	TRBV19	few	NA	TGTGCCAGTAGTATCGACAGCCAAAACTATGGCTACACCTTC	CASSIDSQNYGYTF
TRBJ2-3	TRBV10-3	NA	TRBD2	TGTGCCACTCGGACTAGCGGGAGGACAGATACGCAGTATTTT	CATRTSGRTDTQYF
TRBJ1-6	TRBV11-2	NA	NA	TGTGCCAGCAGCTTTTCCGGAGATAATTCACCCCTCCACTTT	CASSFSGDNSPLHF
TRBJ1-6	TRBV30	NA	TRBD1	TGTGCCTGGAGTGTTGGGACAGGCCTAAACTCACCCCTCCACTTT	CAWSVGTGLNSPLHF
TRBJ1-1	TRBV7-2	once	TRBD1	TGTGCCAGCAGCTTAGGGGGACAGGGACTGAACACTGAAGCTTTCTTT	CASSLGGQGLNTEAFF
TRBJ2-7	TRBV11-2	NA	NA	TGTGCCAGCAGCTTAGCTGGCCGGGGGTTCTACGAGCAGTACTTC	CASSLAGRGFYEQYF
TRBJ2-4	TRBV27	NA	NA	TGTGCCAGCAGCCCTACGTTAGGTCTAGTGGCCAAAAACATTCAGTACTTC	CASSPTLGLVAKNIQYF
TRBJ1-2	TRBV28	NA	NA	TGTGCCAGCAGCCCGCTAGAGTATGGCTACACCTTC	CASSPLEYGYTF
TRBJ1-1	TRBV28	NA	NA	TGTGCCAGCAACGGGAACACTGAAGCTTTCTTT	CASNGNTEAFF
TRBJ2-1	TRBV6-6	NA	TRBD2	TGTGCCAGCAGTCACCGGACCTATACTAGCGGGGGAGCCCCCTACAATGAGCAGTTCTTC	CASSHRTYTSGGAPYNEQFF